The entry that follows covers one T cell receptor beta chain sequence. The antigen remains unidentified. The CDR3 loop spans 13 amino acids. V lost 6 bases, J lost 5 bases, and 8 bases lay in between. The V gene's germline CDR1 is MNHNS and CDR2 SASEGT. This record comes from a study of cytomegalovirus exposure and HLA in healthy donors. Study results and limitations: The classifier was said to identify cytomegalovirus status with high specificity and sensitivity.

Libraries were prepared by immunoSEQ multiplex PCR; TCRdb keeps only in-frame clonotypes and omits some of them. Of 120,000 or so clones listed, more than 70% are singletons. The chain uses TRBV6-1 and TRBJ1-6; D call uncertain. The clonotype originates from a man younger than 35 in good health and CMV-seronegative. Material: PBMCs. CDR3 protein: CASSALNNSPLHF. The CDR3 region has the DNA TGTGCCAGCAGCGCCCTAAATAATTCACCCCTCCACTTT.